The present T cell receptor (beta chain) was sequenced within a study of cytomegalovirus exposure and HLA in healthy donors. Across the study: The same platform was used for the roughly 130 validation repertoires and the approximately 670 first-cohort repertoires, a later analysis reported. Study-wide points: The majority of TCR sequences were rare, yet some public TCRs appeared in many donors.

The study drew the donors from its 120-subject validation cohort, separate from the approximately 700-subject first cohort. With respect to this clone: Its antigen is unidentified.

Assay: immunoSEQ multiplex PCR; the TCRdb copy retains only in-frame clones and omits some. The data hold more than 80,000 clones, with roughly 95% observed a single time. The CDR3 runs to 15 residues. Trimming removed 5 bases from V and 2 bases from J; junction bases left unmatched: 9. Germline loops: CDR1 SGHDN, CDR2 FVKESK. Sequences were obtained from PBMCs. The TCR originated in a woman between 18 and 29 years old in good health and CMV-seronegative. The chain links TRBV14 to TRBJ2-7, with 7 nucleotides matching TRBD2. CDR3 amino acids: CASSFTGLKPYEQYF. The CDR3, as DNA: TGTGCCAGCAGCTTCACGGGACTAAAACCCTACGAGCAGTACTTC.